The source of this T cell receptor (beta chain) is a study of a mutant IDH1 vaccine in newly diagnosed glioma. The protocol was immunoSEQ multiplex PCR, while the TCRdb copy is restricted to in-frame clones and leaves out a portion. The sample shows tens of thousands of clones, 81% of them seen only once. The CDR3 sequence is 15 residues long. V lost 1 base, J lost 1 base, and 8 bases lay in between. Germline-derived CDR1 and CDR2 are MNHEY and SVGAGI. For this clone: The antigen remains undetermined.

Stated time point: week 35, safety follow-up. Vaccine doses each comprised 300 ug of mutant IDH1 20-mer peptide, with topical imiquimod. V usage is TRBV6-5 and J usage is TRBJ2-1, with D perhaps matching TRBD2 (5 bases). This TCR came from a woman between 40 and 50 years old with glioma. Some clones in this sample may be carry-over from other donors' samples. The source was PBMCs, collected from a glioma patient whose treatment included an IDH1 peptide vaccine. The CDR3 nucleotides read TGTGCCAGCAGTTACTATGGAGGTTCCTACAATGAGCAGTTCTTC. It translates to CASSYYGGSYNEQFF.